These 16 T cell receptor beta chains share one sample of origin, sequenced in a study of spatial heterogeneity in lung cancer. Time point of the sample: sample taken at primary tumor resection. MiXCR was run by TCRdb on the 5' RACE reads, yielding one entry per CDR3 protein. This sample carries fewer than 45,000 distinct CDR3 sequences, roughly 7.2% of them seen once, and the ten largest clones take around 30%. The material was PBMCs, obtained at surgery. The receptors were sampled from a female donor with early-stage non-small cell lung cancer.

This clonotype was detected ten times or more. DNA for the CDR3: TGCGCCAGCAGTACTCCGAACACCGGGGAGCTGTTTTTT. Translation gives CASSTPNTGELFF. V and J are TRBV10-1 and TRBJ2-2; D is ambiguous. This CDR3 has 13 residues. V lost 5 bases and J 0 bases, leaving 4 bases between the germline ends. Germline V CDR1 and CDR2: WNHNN, SYGVQD (reference sequence).

This clonotype was counted a few times. A read error may be the cause here, since a much bigger clone is one base away. J is TRBJ2-2 and V is TRBV9; D is perhaps TRBD2 (5 bases). The germline V gene encodes CDR1 SGDLS and CDR2 YYNGEE. The CDR3 is 16 amino acids. CDR3: CASSTRPWASIGEPFF. The CDR3 bases are TGTGCCAGCAGCACCCGACCCTGGGCAAGCATCGGGGAGCCGTTTTTT. The full variable domain, its missing parts supplied by reference TRBV9 and TRBJ2-2, is DSGVTQTPKHLITATGQRVTLRCSPRSGDLSVYWYQQSLDQGLQFLIQYYNGEERAKGNILERFSAQQFPDLHSELNLSSLELGDSALYFCASSTRPWASIGEPFFGEGSRLTVL.

This clonotype has ten or more counts. The V call is TRBV24-1, the J call TRBJ2-5; possibly TRBD1 or TRBD2 for D (5 bases each). Trimming cost V 4 bases and J 9 bases, with 14 bases left between them. The CDR3 consists of 13 residues. CDR1 is KGHDR, CDR2 SFDVKD, per germline. CDR3 nucleotide sequence: TGTGCCACCAGTGAGCAGGGTGGGACGGCCCAGTACTTC. It yields the protein CATSEQGGTAQYF.

This clonotype was recorded at least ten times. V gene TRBV5-1 combines with J gene TRBJ2-7; 8 nucleotides line up with TRBD1. Looked up from germline, CDR1 is SGHRS and CDR2 is YFSETQ. V lost 4 bases, J lost 0 bases, and 9 bases stayed unmatched. The CDR3 runs to 16 residues. In DNA, the CDR3 is TGCGCCAGCAGCCAAAGGGACAGGTGGAGCTCCTACGAGCAGTACTTC. Protein sequence: CASSQRDRWSSYEQYF.

This clonotype was detected many times. The V call is TRBV5-1, the J call TRBJ2-3; tentatively, D is TRBD2 (5 bases). This CDR3 is built from 15 residues. The germline V gene has CDR1 SGHRS and CDR2 YFSETQ. Trimming took off 0 bases at V and 2 bases at J, with 10 bases between the two ends. The CDR3 sequence: CASSLASTTTDTQYF. The CDR3 DNA reads as TGCGCCAGCAGCTTGGCTAGCACGACCACAGATACGCAGTATTTT.

The chain combines TRBV5-1 with TRBJ1-4, with 7 bases identical to TRBD1. V dropped 4 bases and J dropped 8; count of bases not matched to a gene: 11. Germline V gene sequence: CDR1 SGHRS, CDR2 YFSETQ. There are 15 residues in the CDR3. The CDR3: CASSPGTAADEKLFF. The CDR3 DNA reads TGCGCCAGCAGCCCGGGGACAGCGGCGGACGAAAAACTGTTTTTT.

The V gene is TRBV5-4, the J gene TRBJ2-3; D gene ambiguous. The CDR3 has 12 residues. V was cut by 0 bases and J by 5 bases, with 4 bases left in between. Germline CDR1 SGHNT, CDR2 YYREEE (reference sequence). The CDR3 loop is CASSLDQDTQYF. The CDR3 DNA follows: TGTGCCAGCAGCTTGGACCAAGATACGCAGTATTTT.

This clonotype was seen at least ten times. The chain is built from TRBV21-1 and TRBJ1-5; the table's D gene call, TRBD1, was not cross checked with the DNA. TRBV21-1 is termed a pseudogene. This CDR3 region has 19 residues. The CDR3 nucleotides read TGTGCCAGCAGCCAAGTGGTTTCTGAGGGGGCTGTGAGCAATCAGCCCCAGCATTTT. Translating it yields CASSQVVSEGAVSNQPQHF.

This clonotype was seen repeatedly, ten times or more. J is TRBJ2-4 and V is TRBV6-5; either TRBD1 or TRBD2 may supply D (7 bases each). Germline V CDR1 and CDR2: MNHEY, SVGAGI. V lost 6 bases, J lost 0 bases, and 15 bases lay in between. This CDR3 is built from 16 residues. The CDR3 protein is CASSPQGRGAKNIQYF. CDR3 nucleotides: TGTGCCAGCAGCCCACAGGGGAGGGGAGCCAAAAACATTCAGTACTTC.

The V call is TRBV28, the J call TRBJ2-7; 7 bases are a match to TRBD1. With 7 bases clipped from V and 5 bases from J, the junction kept 14 bases outside the gene matches. The CDR3 contains 15 residues. Germline CDR1 and CDR2: MDHEN and SYDVKM. CDR3 DNA sequence: TGTGCCAGCAAAAATGCCCCGGGACAGACCCACGAGCAGTACTTC. Translated, it gives CASKNAPGQTHEQYF.

This clonotype occurred many times. The chain links TRBV15 to TRBJ2-3; tentative D call: TRBD1 (5 bases). V was trimmed by 3 bases and J by 4 bases, leaving 8 bases between them. The CDR3 totals 13 residues. Germline V gives CDR1 LNHNV, CDR2 YYDKDF (reference sequence). The CDR3 reads CATSRGPADTQYF. The CDR3 nucleotides read TGTGCCACCAGCAGGGGGCCCGCAGATACGCAGTATTTT.

This clonotype was seen repeatedly, ten times or more. The V call is TRBV10-3, the J call TRBJ2-3, with D perhaps matching TRBD1 or TRBD2 (5 bases each). Germline values: CDR1 ENHRY, CDR2 SYGVKD. CDR3 length: 17 residues. V dropped 4 bases and J dropped 2 bases, with 19 bases sitting between them. The CDR3 region is CAISALDGASYTDTQYF. CDR3 coding DNA: TGTGCCATCAGTGCCCTTGACGGGGCCTCGTACACAGATACGCAGTATTTT.

This clonotype was recorded at least ten times. This chain uses TRBV11-2 with TRBJ1-2; D call uncertain. The CDR3 totals 13 residues. CDR1 is SGHAT, CDR2 FQNNGV, per germline. V was pared by 3 bases and J by 4 bases, with 9 bases between. The CDR3 region is CASSLWGLYGYTF. In DNA, the CDR3 is TGTGCCAGCAGCTTGTGGGGTCTCTATGGCTACACCTTC.

A few counts support this clonotype. This chain connects TRBV11-2 to TRBJ1-4; D unresolved. The CDR3 runs to 13 residues. Looked up from germline, CDR1 is SGHAT and CDR2 is FQNNGV. V lost 6 bases and J lost 8, with 13 bases in between. CDR3 DNA sequence: TGTGCCAGCAGTCGTACCTTATACGAAAAACTGTTTTTT. This codes for CASSRTLYEKLFF.

CDR3 sequence (DNA): TGTGCCAGCAGCCAGAGAATCCGAGCGGGGCCAGGAGATACGCAGTATTTT. Amino acid sequence: CASSQRIRAGPGDTQYF. The J gene is TRBJ2-3, the V gene TRBV11-2; 7 bases align to TRBD2. Trimming took 5 bases from V and 5 from J; bases not matched to a gene: 16. This CDR3 is built from 17 residues. The germline gives CDR1 SGHAT, CDR2 FQNNGV. Looking up the rest from reference TRBV11-2 and TRBJ2-3 gives the full variable domain: EAGVAQSPRYKIIEKRQSVAFWCNPISGHATLYWYQQILGQGPKLLIQFQNNGVVDDSQLPKDRFSAERLKGVDSTLKIQPAKLEDSAVYLCASSQRIRAGPGDTQYFGPGTRLTVL.

The sample holds a few counts of this clonotype. V usage is TRBV6-5 and J usage is TRBJ2-6; D possibly corresponds to TRBD1 (5 bases). Germline loops: CDR1 MNHEY, CDR2 SVGAGI. The CDR3 runs to 18 residues. The V and J ends lost 5 bases and 0 bases respectively, with 17 bases between them. The CDR3 protein is CASSLTGQGLSGANVLTF. In nucleotides, the CDR3 is TGTGCCAGCAGTCTCACCGGGCAGGGCCTCTCTGGGGCCAACGTCCTGACTTTC.